What follows is one T cell receptor beta chain and its context. The sample is drawn from a study of blood T cell repertoires in COVID-19. Study context: Sites across the United States, Italy and Spain contributed samples from acute and convalescent COVID-19. The analysed material was cDNA or gDNA that came from T cells, B-cell-depleted T cells, or PBMCs.

Germline loops: CDR1 MNHEY, CDR2 SVGEGT. With 6 bases removed from V and 4 bases from J, the gap between germline ends came to 9 bases. This CDR3 has 12 residues. As originally analysed: From reference gene primer amplification, estimates of nucleated cell counts were derived. Using immunoSEQ multiplex PCR, the repertoire was profiled, and TCRdb retains in-frame clones only, with some absent. The V and J calls and clone size come from that table; D and trimming were worked out from the DNA. The sample holds 300,000 to 400,000 clones; around 83% are singletons and the top ten take 3%. Sequenced sample: peripheral blood. The genes are TRBV6-2 or TRBV6-3 and TRBJ1-2; no reliable D call. The source is a man aged 25 to 45 with active or convalescent COVID-19. CDR3: CASSPVSYGYTF. DNA for the CDR3: TGTGCCAGCAGCCCCGTGAGCTATGGCTACACCTTC.